A single sample gave rise to the 10 T cell receptor beta chains below, sequenced in a study of Ad26.COV2.S vaccination and SARS-CoV-2 variants. Libraries were prepared by immunoSEQ multiplex PCR; TCRdb keeps only in-frame clonotypes and omits some of them. The table includes about half a million clones, about 89% detected once. Described treatment: around 19 received Ad26.COV2.S at low or high dose, single or two shots; 5 received placebo; per-sample allocation not given. Samples came from day 63 after the first vaccine or placebo injection. Sequenced here: peripheral blood, sampled in a trial of Ad26.COV2.S vaccine versus placebo. These receptors all come from a person aged 18-65 years who received the Ad26.COV2.S COVID-19 vaccine or a placebo.

This chain links TRBV19 with TRBJ1-6; D uncertain. This CDR3 has 16 amino acids. The V and J ends lost 5 bases and 6 bases respectively, with 17 bases between them. Germline CDR1 and CDR2: LNHDA and SQIVND (reference sequence). CDR3 DNA sequence: TGTGCCAGTAGTCCACGGGCCAGCGAGTTTAATTCACCCCTCCACTTT. It yields the protein CASSPRASEFNSPLHF.

The chain links TRBV7-9 to TRBJ2-2; TRBD1 is a possible D gene (6 bases). The CDR3 spans 16 residues. CDR1 and CDR2 (germline): SEHNR, FQNEAQ (reference sequence). Trimming stripped 5 bases from V and 0 bases from J, with 13 bases between. This chain's CDR3 is CASSPWTESNTGELFF. In DNA form, the CDR3 reads TGTGCCAGCAGCCCATGGACAGAGTCGAACACCGGGGAGCTGTTTTTT. The full variable domain, with the rest looked up from reference TRBV7-9 and TRBJ2-2, is DTGVSQNPRHKITKRGQNVTFRCDPISEHNRLYWYRQTLGQGPEFLTYFQNEAQLEKSRLLSDRFSAERPKGSFSTLEIQRTEQGDSAMYLCASSPWTESNTGELFFGEGSRLTVL.

V and J are TRBV4-2 and TRBJ1-2; TRBD1 matches at 11 bases. Trimming at V came to 1 base and at J to 5 bases, leaving 12 bases not matched to a gene. The CDR3 has 18 amino acids. Germline CDR1 is LGHNA and CDR2 is YNFKEQ. The CDR3 here is CASSQGGTGGTYAYGYTF. CDR3 sequence (DNA): TGTGCCAGCAGCCAAGGGGGGACAGGGGGTACATACGCTTATGGCTACACCTTC.

The V and J genes are TRBV29-1 and TRBJ1-2; no clear D gene. Deletions cut 4 bases from V and 3 bases from J, with 12 bases between. CDR1 SQVTM and CDR2 ANQGSEA come from the germline V gene. CDR3 length: 13 residues. CDR3 region: CSVVFARDYGYTF. CDR3 nucleotide sequence: TGCAGCGTTGTATTTGCCAGAGACTATGGCTACACCTTC.

The rearrangement uses TRBV5-1 and TRBJ2-1; possibly TRBD2 for D (5 bases). The CDR3 loop spans 16 amino acids. Trimming shortened V by 7 bases and J by 0 bases, and 17 bases separated the two germline ends. Germline CDR1 is SGHRS and CDR2 is YFSETQ. In DNA form, the CDR3 reads TGCGCCAGCCGACAAAGTCGGGGAAGCTCCTACAATGAGCAGTTCTTC. It codes for CASRQSRGSSYNEQFF.

The V call is TRBV19, the J call TRBJ2-3; 11 nucleotides align to TRBD2. V dropped 6 bases and J dropped 2; count of bases not matched to a gene: 4. CDR1 and CDR2 from the germline V gene are LNHDA and SQIVND (reference sequence). This CDR3 is 15 amino acids long. CDR3 sequence reads: CASRKTSGDTDTQYF. CDR3 nucleotides: TGTGCCAGTAGGAAGACTAGCGGGGACACAGATACGCAGTATTTT.

The V call is TRBV11-3, the J call TRBJ1-2; a possible D gene is TRBD1 (6 bases). This CDR3 is 20 amino acids long. Trimming cost V 8 bases and J 4 bases, with 35 bases left between them. CDR1 and CDR2 (germline): SGHNT, YENEEA. The CDR3 sequence is CASERQGTAQVPQLFYGYTF. The CDR3 DNA reads as TGTGCCAGCGAACGTCAGGGGACGGCTCAGGTTCCCCAACTATTCTATGGCTACACCTTC.

This clone was seen only once. This chain connects TRBV19 to TRBJ2-1; the match to TRBD2 covers 13 bases. Germline V gene sequence: CDR1 LNHDA, CDR2 SQIVND (reference sequence). Trimming removed 5 bases from V and 6 bases from J; junction bases left unmatched: 4. This CDR3 region has 15 residues. CDR3 bases: TGTGCCAGTAGTGTCGGACTAGCGGGAGTCAATGAGCAGTTCTTC. Translating it yields CASSVGLAGVNEQFF.

The CDR3 region has the DNA TGTGCCAGCAGTGAAACCCAAGCAGGGCCCTACGAGCAGTACTTC. It specifies CASSETQAGPYEQYF. The chain carries TRBV6-1 and TRBJ2-7; D is possibly TRBD1 (5 bases). Trimming stripped 2 bases from V and 2 bases from J, with 13 bases between. The CDR3 runs to 15 residues. Germline lookup yields CDR1 MNHNS and CDR2 SASEGT.

The chain links TRBV11-1 to TRBJ2-1, with TRBD1 matching over 7 bases. CDR1 and CDR2 from the germline V gene are SGHAT and FQDESV (reference sequence). The CDR3 runs 15 residues. The V segment lost 5 bases and the J segment 1 base; nucleotides outside the gene matches: 5. The CDR3 is CASSTRTGSYNEQFF. The CDR3 DNA reads TGTGCCAGCAGCACCAGGACAGGATCCTACAATGAGCAGTTCTTC.